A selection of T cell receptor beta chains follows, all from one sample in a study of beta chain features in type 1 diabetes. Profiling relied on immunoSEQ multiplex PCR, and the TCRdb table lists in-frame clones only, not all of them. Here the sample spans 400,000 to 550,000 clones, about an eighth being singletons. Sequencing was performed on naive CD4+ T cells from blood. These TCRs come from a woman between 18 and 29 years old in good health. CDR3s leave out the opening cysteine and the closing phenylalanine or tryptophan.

ATTSPNTGELF,TRBJ2-2,TRBV28
ASSVQETQY,TRBJ2-5,TRBV18
ASSLRMNTEAF,TRBJ1-1,TRBV7-2
ASSVEDSRSPLH,TRBJ1-6,TRBV9
SGALLAGPLNEQF,TRBJ2-1,TRBV29-1
ASSQGSGQETQY,TRBJ2-5,TRBV4-2
ASSRNKGSVWEQY,TRBJ2-7,TRBV4-2
ASSLAGTEAF,TRBJ1-1,TRBV7-9
ASSPRTQGQAF,TRBJ1-1,TRBV14
ASSLSGDDYGYT,TRBJ1-2,TRBV7-2
ASSLSSRATDTQY,TRBJ2-3,TRBV5-4
ASSPREDNGELF,TRBJ2-2,TRBV9
ASSHWSREETQY,TRBJ2-5,TRBV7-9
ASSKATP,TRBJ1-1,TRBV21-1
ASSQLTGDTDTQY,TRBJ2-3,TRBV7-9
ASSIGTGLGADTQY,TRBJ2-3,TRBV7-9
ASSIRTSGSETQY,TRBJ2-5,TRBV7-2
ASSLAGLSEQY,TRBJ2-7,TRBV7-9
SATIGPTDTQY,TRBJ2-3,TRBV29-1
ASSPLGHRASSGANVLT,TRBJ2-6,TRBV18
ASSSAGLRWNEQF,TRBJ2-1,TRBV19
ASSRSGLNTGELF,TRBJ2-2,TRBV7-2
SASATGGPAGNT,TRBJ1-2,TRBV29-1
AWRALAGGWDTQY,TRBJ2-3,TRBV30
ASTLAGLAGNEQF,TRBJ2-1,TRBV2
SVEIFERAGYEQY,TRBJ2-7,TRBV29-1
ASGLDRWDEQY,TRBJ2-7,TRBV12-5
SARGGRGASDTQY,TRBJ2-3,TRBV29-1
ASSLVARTTGAGNTIY,TRBJ1-3,TRBV7-9
ASSPSNQPQH,TRBJ1-5,TRBV18
ASSQVSGADTQY,TRBJ2-3,TRBV4-2
ASSLNRPGNEQF,TRBJ2-1,TRBV11-3
SVLKGGQGEKLF,TRBJ1-4,TRBV29-1
ASSLGTVSSTDTQY,TRBJ2-3,TRBV7-9
ASSVGGSGYT,TRBJ1-2,TRBV9
AIVTGRGGGYT,TRBJ1-2,TRBV7-2
SGKGRGEQY,TRBJ2-7,TRBV20-1
ASSSTTSLPLYNEQF,TRBJ2-1,TRBV7-3
ASTSHRYGYT,TRBJ1-2,TRBV6-6
ASRTRQGSSYEQY,TRBJ2-7,TRBV6-1
ASSQVRGGETQY,TRBJ2-5,TRBV14
ASSVSGNQPQH,TRBJ1-5,TRBV9
ASRELINEKLF,TRBJ1-4,TRBV5-1
ASSLGLHQETQY,TRBJ2-5,TRBV5-4
ASSLSGTENTEAF,TRBJ1-1,TRBV7-2
SIRTTGPSETQY,TRBJ2-5,TRBV29-1
SVISRVEAF,TRBJ1-1,TRBV29-1
SVARDGYTEAF,TRBJ1-1,TRBV29-1
ASGLRGLDGYT,TRBJ1-2,TRBV12-5
ASSFPTKAEAF,TRBJ1-1,TRBV28
ASSSYRSSTPYEQY,TRBJ2-7,TRBV7-6
SVLKQNYEQY,TRBJ2-7,TRBV29-1
ASSYSAGARETQY,TRBJ2-5,TRBV6-5
ASSPQETGTNYGYT,TRBJ1-2,TRBV18